This T cell receptor (beta chain) is drawn from a study of beta chain features in type 1 diabetes. Study-level findings and limits: TCRB CDR3s were moderately but significantly shorter in Type 1 diabetes patients in all four CD4+ subsets. Individuals with type 1 diabetes displayed fewer insertions and more deletions at VDJ junctions.

Regarding this clone: Its target is not known.

Expressed TCRB transcripts were sequenced because the isolated RNA had all been reverse transcribed beforehand. Profiling relied on immunoSEQ multiplex PCR, and the TCRdb table lists in-frame clones only, not all of them. The sample shows 40,000 to 60,000 clones, 55% to 80% of them seen only once. The germline V gene encodes CDR1 MDHEN and CDR2 SYDVKM. This CDR3 has 15 amino acids. V was trimmed by 4 bases and J by 5 bases, leaving 15 bases between them. The chain combines TRBV28 with TRBJ2-1, with D possibly TRBD2 on 6 matching bases. The source of this sequence is a woman aged 30 to 39 with type 1 diabetes. The material sequenced was stem cell memory CD4+ T cells from blood. The CDR3, as DNA: TGTGCCAGCAGTTCCTCCCGGGACTGGAACAATGAGCAGTTCTTC. Its translation is CASSSSRDWNNEQFF.